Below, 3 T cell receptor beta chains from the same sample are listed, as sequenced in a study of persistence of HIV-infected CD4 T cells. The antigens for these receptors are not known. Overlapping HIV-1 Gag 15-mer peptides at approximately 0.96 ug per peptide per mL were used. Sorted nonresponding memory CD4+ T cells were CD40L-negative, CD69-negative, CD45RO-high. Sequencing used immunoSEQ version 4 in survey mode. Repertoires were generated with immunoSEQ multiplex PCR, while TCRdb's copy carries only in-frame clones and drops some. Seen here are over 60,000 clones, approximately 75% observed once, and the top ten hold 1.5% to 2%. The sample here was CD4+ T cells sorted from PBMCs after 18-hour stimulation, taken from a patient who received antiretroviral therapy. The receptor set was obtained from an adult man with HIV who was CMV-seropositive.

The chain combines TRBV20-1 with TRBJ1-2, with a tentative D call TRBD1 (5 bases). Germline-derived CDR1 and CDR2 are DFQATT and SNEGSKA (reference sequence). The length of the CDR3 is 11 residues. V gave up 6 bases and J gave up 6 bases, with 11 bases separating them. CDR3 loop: CSAVAGNGYTF. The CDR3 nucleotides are TGCAGTGCGGTGGCAGGGAATGGCTACACCTTC.

The CDR3 DNA follows: TGTGCCACCAGTGATCTTCTAGGTAGGCAGTACTTC. Its translation is CATSDLLGRQYF. The chain links TRBV24-1 to TRBJ2-7; D gene ambiguous. Germline V gene lookup returns CDR1 KGHDR and CDR2 SFDVKD. V was pared by 3 bases and J by 9 bases, with 11 bases between. The CDR3 contains 12 residues.

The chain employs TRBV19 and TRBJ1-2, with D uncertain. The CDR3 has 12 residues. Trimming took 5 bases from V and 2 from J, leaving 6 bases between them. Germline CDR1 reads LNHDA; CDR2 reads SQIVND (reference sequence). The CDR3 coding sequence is TGTGCCAGTAGTGAGTCAAACTATGGCTACACCTTC. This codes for CASSESNYGYTF.